A selection of T cell receptor beta chains follows, all from one sample in a study of cytomegalovirus exposure and HLA in healthy donors. Assay used: immunoSEQ multiplex PCR; TCRdb lists only in-frame clones, some missing. This table holds roughly 47,000 clones, roughly 93% found once. Specimen: PBMCs. All receptors derive from a woman under 30 in good health and CMV-seronegative. CDR3s leave out the opening cysteine and the closing phenylalanine or tryptophan.

>TRBV7-2
ASSSGWGGSTDTQY
>TRBV6-1
ASSLDSNYEQY
>TRBV19
ASSILTGMGTGGYT
>TRBV5-1
ASSLGLGGETQY
>TRBV11-2
ASSLEGTGTRGTDTQY
>TRBV20-1
SASLGNEQF
>TRBV2
ASSGTSGNTGELF
>TRBV27
ASSQQDQETQY
>TRBV5-1
ASSHGRGVPSYEQY
>TRBV29-1
SVDVLGGTEAF
>TRBV5-1
ASLSSGGTPNTGELF